The 14 T cell receptor beta chains listed next were all sequenced from one sample in a study of metastatic and nonmetastatic thyroid tumors (dated by TCRdb to about 2020). Libraries were made using PCR. The sequencing machine was an Illumina HiSeq 4000. The raw public reads went through TCRdb reprocessing: fastp at Q25, MiXCR clone calling, in-frame beta chains kept. Across this sample there are about 52,000 clones, with approximately 15% seen only once. The ten biggest clones cover 3% of the sample. Before undergoing thyroid surgery, none of the patients had been given any kind of treatment. The specimen sequenced was blood. These receptors were collected from a female donor with papillary thyroid cancer or a benign thyroid nodule (not recorded which). Some clones in this sample may be carry-over from other donors' samples.

This clone was counted at least ten times. V is TRBV9 and J is TRBJ1-1; perhaps TRBD1 as D (5 bases). With 2 bases removed from V and 1 base from J, the gap between germline ends came to 6 bases. The germline V gene encodes CDR1 SGDLS and CDR2 YYNGEE. The CDR3 totals 13 residues. The CDR3 nucleotides are TGTGCCAGCAGCGTGACAGCGAACACTGAAGCTTTCTTT. As protein: CASSVTANTEAFF.

Many counts were recorded for this clone. The CDR3 nucleotides are TGTGCCAGCAGCCTAACTTACGAGCAGTACTTC. Protein sequence: CASSLTYEQYF. The gene calls are TRBV28 and TRBJ2-7, with D unresolved. This CDR3 has 11 residues. Per germline, CDR1 MDHEN and CDR2 SYDVKM. The V and J ends lost 6 bases and 4 bases respectively, with 7 bases between them.

This clone has just one count. The genes are TRBV20-1 and TRBJ2-7; unclear D gene. This CDR3 has 16 residues. Trimming stripped 5 bases from V and 4 bases from J, with 24 bases between. Germline V gene sequence: CDR1 DFQATT, CDR2 SNEGSKA (reference sequence). The chain's CDR3 is CSAPRPTLAQEYEQYF. In DNA form, the CDR3 reads TGCAGTGCTCCCCGACCGACACTCGCCCAGGAGTACGAGCAGTACTTC.

CDR3 nucleotide sequence: TGTGCCTGGAGTGTAGGGGCGGGGGGTAGCACAGATACGCAGTATTTT. Residues: CAWSVGAGGSTDTQYF. This rearrangement joins TRBV30 to TRBJ2-3, with 8 nucleotides matching TRBD2. With V trimmed by 0 bases and J by 0 bases, 5 bases remained unmatched. The CDR3 sequence is 16 residues long. Germline CDR1 reads GTSNPN; CDR2 reads SVGIG (reference sequence).

This clone was seen at least ten times. The chain uses TRBV19 and TRBJ1-2; the D is unclear. The germline CDR1 and CDR2 sequences are LNHDA and SQIVND (reference sequence). This CDR3 spans 14 amino acids. The germline V and J ends were trimmed by 5 bases and 4 bases, with 14 bases remaining between them. CDR3 amino acids: CASSPRGVFYGYTF. CDR3 nucleotide sequence: TGTGCCAGTAGTCCCCGTGGGGTTTTCTATGGCTACACCTTC.

This clone came up many times. This may stem from a read error, because a much larger clone lies one nucleotide away. Other DNA sequences in this sample translate to the same CDR3. The J gene is TRBJ2-1, the V gene TRBV24-1, with 8 bases aligning to TRBD2. This CDR3 is built from 16 residues. Germline V CDR1 and CDR2: KGHDR, SFDVKD. The CDR3 is CATSDSSGISYNEQFF. DNA of the CDR3: TGCGCCACCAGTGATAGTAGCGGGATTTCCTACAATGAGCAGTTCTTC.

This clone turned up a few times. This may arise from a read error, as a much more abundant clone is one base away. The chain recombines TRBV19 with TRBJ2-7; 10 bases align to TRBD2. The J call may be mistaken, given a closer DNA end match to TRBJ2-1. Germline lookup yields CDR1 LNHDA and CDR2 SQIVND (reference sequence). The CDR3 extends over 15 amino acids. The CDR3 sequence: CASITQREGRNEQFF. The CDR3 DNA is TGTGCCAGTATTACCCAGCGGGAGGGGAGAAATGAGCAGTTCTTC.

DNA of the CDR3: TGTGCCTGGAGTGTCGACAGCTTATACTATGGCTACACCTTC. Protein sequence: CAWSVDSLYYGYTF. This chain uses TRBV30 with TRBJ1-2; D may be TRBD1 (5 bases). Trimming shortened V by 0 bases and J by 3 bases, and 11 bases separated the two germline ends. The CDR3 is 14 amino acids. From germline, CDR1 is GTSNPN and CDR2 SVGIG (reference sequence).

This clone was found many times. V usage is TRBV6-1 and J usage is TRBJ2-7; unclear D gene. V lost 2 bases to trimming and J lost 3 bases, with 11 bases between them. This CDR3 is 14 amino acids long. Germline V gives CDR1 MNHNS, CDR2 SASEGT. The CDR3 loop is CASSEPLGIYEQYF. The DNA of the CDR3 is TGTGCCAGCAGTGAACCTCTTGGTATCTACGAGCAGTACTTC.

This clone came up many times. The V gene is TRBV6-1, the J gene TRBJ2-5; D may be TRBD1 or TRBD2 (5 bases each). Germline V gene sequence: CDR1 MNHNS, CDR2 SASEGT. Trimming removed 0 bases from V and 7 bases from J, with 18 bases in between. The length of the CDR3 is 16 residues. This chain's CDR3 is CASSEAVQDGELTQYF. CDR3 in DNA: TGTGCCAGCAGTGAAGCGGTACAGGACGGGGAGCTGACCCAGTACTTC.

This clone was detected many times. One junction end does not reproduce the germline sequence, and a read error may be involved. Other DNA sequences in the sample encode the same CDR3. V and J are TRBV6-1 and TRBJ2-3; D ambiguous. The CDR3 is 14 amino acids. Per germline, CDR1 MNHNS and CDR2 SASEGT. The CDR3 is CASSGFSRTDTQYF. The CDR3 coding sequence is TGTGCCAGCAGTGGTTTCTCCCGCACAGATACGCAGTACTTT.

This clone occurred many times. The chain uses TRBV14 and TRBJ2-2; D is unclear. Germline V CDR1 and CDR2: SGHDN, FVKESK. V dropped 3 bases and J dropped 3 bases, with 8 bases sitting between them. The CDR3 sequence is 14 residues long. In DNA form, the CDR3 reads TGTGCCAGCAGCCAGGTGCTTCACACCGGGGAGCTGTTTTTT. Its protein is CASSQVLHTGELFF.

This clone showed up just a few times. This chain connects TRBV6-5 to TRBJ2-7; no definite D call. Between the trimmed V and J ends, which lost 0 bases and 3 bases, there was a span of 12 bases. CDR1 is MNHEY and CDR2 is SVGAGI in the germline V gene. The CDR3 is 15 amino acids. In DNA form, the CDR3 reads TGTGCCAGCAGTTACTCGACTGCCGGCTGCTACGAGCAGTACTTC. Translated: CASSYSTAGCYEQYF.

This clone appeared a few times. J is TRBJ2-7 and V is TRBV19, with TRBD1 identical over 7 bases. The germline V gene has CDR1 LNHDA and CDR2 SQIVND (reference sequence). J gave up 2 bases and V 7 bases, and 5 bases lay outside the gene matches. The CDR3 runs to 13 residues. The CDR3 nucleotides are TGTGCCAGTAAGAAACAGGGGACCTACGAGCAGTACTTC. Translating it yields CASKKQGTYEQYF.